The sequence of this T cell receptor beta chain was determined in a study of sequential checkpoint blockade in melanoma (dated 2019 in TCRdb). General notes on the study: Patients were assigned by 1:1 randomization to either first-line nivolumab followed by ipilimumab (arm A) or ipilimumab followed by nivolumab (arm B). Maintenance nivolumab came after each of the two trial sequences. The full study reports these points: The model for predicting response that combines TCR metrics with mutation burden needs to be validated in larger, independent patient cohorts.

The CDR3 runs 15 amino acids, cysteine and phenylalanine included. Here the CDR3 DNA is all that survives: 45 bases in frame from base 1. V is trimmed back by 5 bases and J by 10 bases, and the junction contains 15 bases that no gene match accounts for. The CDR1 and CDR2 encoded by the germline V gene are SGHDT and YYEEEE. This specimen's treatment or condition label, interpreted: randomized to nivolumab then ipilimumab (arm A) or the reverse (arm B). No trial patient had received prior DNA-damaging chemotherapy. A FACS Aria II flow cytometer was used to sort live CD3+CD8+ cells that were negative for CD19 and CD56 from thawed PBMCs. Samples came from patients with melanoma in CheckMate 064, a randomized, open-label phase II trial of sequential checkpoint blockade. Leukapheresis was used to collect peripheral blood mononuclear cells, which were then purified with Ficoll-Paque and frozen in human serum with roughly 9% DMSO. Immediately after sorting, the purity of sorted blood CD3+CD8+ cells was verified to be >98%, after which DNA was extracted.

The immunoSEQ Assay was used to immunosequence TCRbeta CDR3 regions from genomic DNA. Prior to high-throughput sequencing, genomic DNA was amplified by bias-controlled multiplex PCR. The study's own analysis went as follows. To quantify the absolute abundance of each unique TCRbeta CDR3 region, the sequences were collapsed and filtered. Clonality was defined as 1 minus Pielou's evenness and was calculated using productive rearrangements only. A previously published method was used to identify clones whose frequencies were significantly greater in on-treatment samples than in baseline samples. Held by TCRdb, this immuneACCESS table contains in-frame sequences only and omits some clones. Under half of the omission traces to an unresolved V gene where checked; the cause of the rest is unknown. Clonal size and the V and J genes are those of that table, whereas D and trimming came from the DNA. Counted in this sample were some 18,000 clones; 55% to 75% of them appeared once. 21% of the sample lies in the top ten.

In regard to this clone: The target of this receptor is not known. Base qualities are not recorded, but no much larger clone differs from it by a single base.

The sequencing used CD8+ T cells sorted from blood (inferred from file names), collected from a patient given nivolumab and ipilimumab in sequence. The sequence derives from a human donor with melanoma. This receptor chain uses TRBV5-6 and TRBJ2-1, and 7 bases in between align with TRBD2. The CDR3 in this case is CASSLALAGATEQFF. At the DNA level, the sequence is TGTGCCAGCAGTTTAGCGTTGGCGGGAGCCACGGAGCAGTTCTTC.